The sequence of this T cell receptor (beta chain) was determined in a study of CD8 T cells in Susac syndrome. Study summary: Patients with Susac syndrome were therapy-naive, taking corticosteroids, with some also receiving intravenous immunoglobulin, or taking intravenous immunoglobulin alone at the time their blood was drawn.

Recently defined diagnostic criteria for definite or probable disease were fulfilled by Susac syndrome patients. Negative isolation yielded CD4+ and CD8+ T cells, and FACS enriched TEMRA cells. The authors reverse transcribed roughly 0.5 to 1 ug RNA with random hexamers. Coverage of TCR beta CDR3 amplification by immunoSEQ multiplex PCR extended to 54 Vbeta and 13 Jbeta. TCRdb processed the immunoSEQ multiplex PCR reads anew with MiXCR; each CDR3 protein has one entry. The sample contains 100,000 to 150,000 distinct CDR3 sequences, about 93% of which appear only once. This receptor was taken from a human donor with Susac syndrome. Sample: CD8+ T cells from PBMCs.

The CDR3: CASSLGLEPQHF. The CDR3 DNA sequence: TGTGCCAGCAGTTTGGGATTAGAGCCCCAGCATTTT. The J gene is TRBJ1-5, the V gene TRBV12-3 or TRBV12-4; D unclear. The CDR3 extends over 12 amino acids. The ends were cut back, 3 bases at V and 8 bases at J, with 8 bases in the middle.